Listed below are T cell receptor beta chains from one sample, sequenced in a study of Graves' ophthalmopathy and Graves' hyperthyroidism. TCRdb re-called the multiplex PCR reads through MiXCR, storing one row per CDR3 protein. The table lists some 240,000 distinct CDR3 sequences, about 47% of them singletons. Material for sequencing was peripheral blood. The receptors stem from an adult man with Graves' ophthalmopathy. CDR3s include the opening cysteine and the closing phenylalanine or tryptophan. The order of the fields is CDR3 length, V gene, J gene, clone size, D gene, CDR3 DNA, CDR3 protein. The D gene is left open where the match is weak. Rows may omit the clone size; those that give it use once, few, many or a size class.

>13|TRBV5-4|TRBJ1-2|NA|NA
TGTGCCAACGGTTTACAGGGAACCTATGGCTACACCTTC
CANGLQGTYGYTF
>16|TRBV7-3|TRBJ2-5|NA|TRBD1
TGTGCCAGCAGCATGACAGGGGGCGCGGGTCAAGAGACCCAGTACTTC
CASSMTGGAGQETQYF
>13|TRBV2|TRBJ2-7|NA|TRBD1
TGTGCCAGCAGGGGGACAGGGACCCACGAGCAGTACTTC
CASRGTGTHEQYF
>13|TRBV24-1|TRBJ2-7|NA|NA
TGTGCCAGCAGCCGTGGACGGGACTACGAGCAGTACTTC
CASSRGRDYEQYF
>14|TRBV25-1|TRBJ1-2|many|NA
TGTGCCAGCAGTGTAGATCGGACAGAATATGGCTACACCTTC
CASSVDRTEYGYTF
>15|TRBV2|TRBJ1-5|NA|NA
TGTGCCAGCAGTGAAGCTCAGGGCCGGGGGCAGCCCCAGCATTTT
CASSEAQGRGQPQHF
>12|TRBV29-1|TRBJ1-1|NA|TRBD1
TGCAGCGCAACGACAGGGTCCACGGAAGCTTTCTTT
CSATTGSTEAFF
>14|TRBV19|TRBJ1-2|NA|TRBD1
TGTGCCAGTAGTTTCACCGGGACAGGGGTCGGCTACACCTTC
CASSFTGTGVGYTF
>13|TRBV19|TRBJ1-1|NA|NA
TGTGCCAGTATGCGGACGGGGAACACTGAAGCTTTCTTT
CASMRTGNTEAFF
>13|TRBV2|TRBJ1-2|NA|NA
TGTGCCAGCAGCCAAGATTGGCGGTATGGCTACACCTTC
CASSQDWRYGYTF
>13|TRBV7-9|TRBJ2-6|NA|NA
TGTGCCAGCAGCTTATCTGGGTCCAACGTCCTGACTTTC
CASSLSGSNVLTF
>13|TRBV6-6|TRBJ1-2|NA|NA
TGTGCCAGCAGCCAGAACTCCAACTATGGCTACACCTTC
CASSQNSNYGYTF
>12|TRBV7-6|TRBJ1-3|NA|NA
TGTGCCAGCAGCTTAGACGAGGGGGCCATATATTTT
CASSLDEGAIYF
>17|TRBV7-9|TRBJ2-5|few|TRBD2
TGTGCCAGCACCCGAGGACAAGGGACTAGCGGACAAGAGACCCAGTACTTC
CASTRGQGTSGQETQYF
>15|TRBV2|TRBJ1-4|NA|TRBD1
TGTGCCAGCAGACAGGACAGGCCAACTAATGAAAAACTGTTTTTT
CASRQDRPTNEKLFF
>12|TRBV4-2|TRBJ1-1|many|NA
TGTGCCAGCAGCCAGGAAGGGGAGTGGGCTTTCTTT
CASSQEGEWAFF
>17|TRBV11-2|TRBJ1-5|NA|NA
TGTGCCAGCAGCAGAGGGGCGGGGGAGGAGGGCAATCAGCCCCAGCATTTT
CASSRGAGEEGNQPQHF
>18|TRBV11-2|TRBJ2-7|few|TRBD2
TGTGCCAGCAGCTTAGTGTCAGGCAGGGAGGCGGGAGCCTACGAGCAGTACTTC
CASSLVSGREAGAYEQYF
>15|TRBV4-1|TRBJ1-2|NA|NA
TGCGCCAGCAGCCAAGATTCCGAGAGAGACTATGGCTACACCTTC
CASSQDSERDYGYTF
>16|TRBV16|TRBJ2-2|NA|NA
TGTGCCAGCAGCCAATGGGAAAGGCTTAACACCGGGGAGCTGTTTTTT
CASSQWERLNTGELFF
>14|TRBV2|TRBJ2-7|NA|NA
TGTGCCAGCAGTGCTTGGGGCGGCTCCTACGAGCAGTACTTC
CASSAWGGSYEQYF
>14|TRBV7-6|TRBJ1-3|few|NA
TGTGCCAGCAGCAATCGAGCCGCTGGAAACACCATATATTTT
CASSNRAAGNTIYF
>13|TRBV29-1|TRBJ1-1|NA|NA
TGCAGCGTTGAAGGTATTATCGGACCCCTAGCTTTCTTT
CSVEGIIGPLAFF
>15|TRBV20-1|TRBJ1-1|NA|NA
TGCAGTGCTAGAGATCTCCGGGCAGGGGCCGATGAAGCTTTCTTT
CSARDLRAGADEAFF
>16|TRBV24-1|TRBJ1-3|NA|TRBD1
TGTGCCACCAGTGATAAAGCAGGGGGATCTGGAAACACCATATATTTT
CATSDKAGGSGNTIYF
>14|TRBV5-5|TRBJ1-2|NA|TRBD1
TGTGCCAGCAGTTTCTCAGGGGGCGGAGGCGGCTACACCTTC
CASSFSGGGGGYTF
>15|TRBV12-3/TRBV12-4|TRBJ1-2|NA|TRBD1
TGTGCCAGCAGTTACCCTACGACAGGGAACTATGGCTACACCTTC
CASSYPTTGNYGYTF
>12|TRBV25-1|TRBJ1-1|many|TRBD1
TGTGCCAGCGGACAGGGAAGGACTGAAGCTTTCTTT
CASGQGRTEAFF
>16|TRBV5-1|TRBJ2-2|NA|TRBD2
TGCGCCAGCAGCTTCGGTAGCGGGGAGAACACCGGGGAGCTGTTTTTT
CASSFGSGENTGELFF
>16|TRBV7-2|TRBJ1-1|NA|TRBD1
TGCGCCAGCAGCCTGCGCACACAGGGGGGGAACACTGAAGCTTTCTTT
CASSLRTQGGNTEAFF
>14|TRBV7-9|TRBJ1-2|NA|TRBD1
TGTGCCAGCAGCTTAGCGGGACAGGGGCCTGGCTACACCTTC
CASSLAGQGPGYTF
>13|TRBV20-1|TRBJ2-7|NA|TRBD2
TGCAGTGCCTCTCTAGCGGGAGGCTACGAGCAGTACTTC
CSASLAGGYEQYF
>14|TRBV20-1|TRBJ2-6|NA|NA
TGCAGTGCTAGTGTAGGGGATGGGGCCAACGTCCTGACTTTC
CSASVGDGANVLTF
>13|TRBV7-2|TRBJ2-5|many|NA
TGTGCCAGCAGCCAATCTAGTGGGGAGACCCAGTACTTC
CASSQSSGETQYF
>14|TRBV5-1|TRBJ2-7|few|TRBD1
TGCGCCAGCAGCCCAACGGGGACAGGGTACGAGCAGTACTTC
CASSPTGTGYEQYF
>15|TRBV12-3/TRBV12-4|TRBJ2-5|NA|TRBD2
TGTGCCAGCAGTTCGGGACTAGCGGGACAAGAGACCCAGTACTTC
CASSSGLAGQETQYF
>16|TRBV2|TRBJ2-7|NA|TRBD1
TGTGCCAGCAGTGAGCAGGGGGCGATGGCGGGGTACGAGCAGTACTTC
CASSEQGAMAGYEQYF
>13|TRBV19|TRBJ2-7|NA|TRBD1
TGTGCCAGTAGTTATTTGGGACAGGGGGAGCAGTACTTC
CASSYLGQGEQYF
>15|TRBV7-9|TRBJ2-5|NA|TRBD2
TGTGCCAGCAGCTTCGGTCGGGGGAGGGGAGAGACCCAGTACTTC
CASSFGRGRGETQYF
>15|TRBV10-3|TRBJ1-1|NA|TRBD1
TGTGCCATCAGTTACACGGACAGGGTGGTCACTGAAGCTTTCTTT
CAISYTDRVVTEAFF
>16|TRBV5-6|TRBJ2-2|NA|TRBD2
TGTGCCAGCAGCCCTACTAGCGGGAGGAACACCGGGGAGCTGTTTTTT
CASSPTSGRNTGELFF
>15|TRBV7-3|TRBJ1-3|NA|NA
TGTGCCAGCAGCCCCACAAATCCAAGACAGTACACCATATATTTT
CASSPTNPRQYTIYF
>15|TRBV20-1|TRBJ1-1|NA|NA
TGCAGTGTTAGAAAGGGACGGGGCATGAACACTGAAGCTTTCTTT
CSVRKGRGMNTEAFF
>12|TRBV29-1|TRBJ1-1|NA|NA
TGCAGCGTTGATACCGGGGGTACTGAAGCTTTCTTT
CSVDTGGTEAFF
>14|TRBV10-1|TRBJ2-7|NA|TRBD1
TGCGCCAGCAGTGAGAACAGGGGCTCCTACGAGCAGTACTTC
CASSENRGSYEQYF